The present T cell receptor (beta chain) was sequenced within a study of shared clonotypes between healthy human individuals. The genomic DNA of each subset was split evenly across several immunoSEQ plates. Sequencing was performed with immunoSEQ multiplex PCR; in TCRdb, only in-frame clones are kept and a portion is missing. The sample gives approximately 2.1 million clones, about 92% of which show up once; 0.39% is in the top ten. CDR3 length equals 15 residues. V was pared by 4 bases and J by 7 bases, with 12 bases of the junction left unmatched. Germline values: CDR1 SGDLS, CDR2 YYNGEE. A note on this clone: Antigen: not known.

Study-level results: The genetic and exposure-history diversity represented was limited by few donors.

The chain joins TRBV9 to TRBJ2-7; 9 nucleotides match TRBD1. The specimen sequenced was naive CD4+ T cells from PBMCs. As for subset: CD45RA+ positively selected. The sequence came from a man younger than 35 in good health. Some clones in this sample may be carry-over from other donors' samples. The CDR3 DNA is TGTGCCAGCAGCCCAGACGGGACAGGGTTTTGGGAGCAGTACTTC. Residues: CASSPDGTGFWEQYF.